This T cell receptor (beta chain) was captured by sequencing in a study of T cell changes during pregnancy in multiple sclerosis. This CDR3 contains 15 residues. Trimming pared 6 bases from V and 4 bases from J, leaving 16 bases between. Germline CDR1 is SGHDT and CDR2 is YYEEEE. TCRdb's table, derived via immunoSEQ multiplex PCR, lists solely in-frame clones and lacks some. In the table there are over 45,000 clones, about 90% of which are singletons. The gene calls are TRBV5-6 and TRBJ1-4, with D possibly matching TRBD1 (6 bases). Here the sequenced sample was CD4+ T cells from peripheral blood mononuclear cells, taken in the second trimester of pregnancy. The origin of this receptor is a female donor with multiple sclerosis, enrolled in a pregnancy study. The CDR3 DNA reads as TGTGCCAGCACCCGGTGGGGGCCGCTTAATGAAAAACTGTTTTTT. Translation gives CASTRWGPLNEKLFF.